A single sample is the source of the 26 T cell receptor beta chains below, sequenced in a study of relationships among human T cell subsets (TCRdb year 2010). CD4+CD25+ regulatory T cells were selected from positively selected CD4+ cells using anti-CD25 beads. The method was multiplex PCR. TCRdb shows the sequencer as 454 GS FLX. Semiquantitative ARM-PCR was used to amplify the TCR alpha and beta CDR3 regions from mRNA. In ARM-PCR, tagged nested gene-specific primers were used first, and exponential amplification was then carried out by communal superprimers. TCRdb applied fastp at Q25 and MiXCR to the public reads, then kept only in-frame beta chains. Records with the same CDR3 protein are collapsed into one entry carrying the most frequent genes and DNA. The sample table holds fewer than 15,000 distinct CDR3 sequences, of which over 45% were seen once. 2% to 2.5% of the sample is taken by the ten largest.

The sequenced sample was Tregs sorted from blood. Receptor source: a man between 40 and 49 years old in good health.

V gene TRBV2 combines with J gene TRBJ1-1, with TRBD1 matching over 9 bases. Germline V gene lookup returns CDR1 SNHLY and CDR2 FYNNEI. This CDR3 comprises 13 residues. Trimming at V came to 6 bases and at J to 6 bases, leaving 5 bases not matched to a gene. The CDR3 loop reads CASSSQGAAEAFF. The CDR3 DNA sequence: TGTGCCAGCAGCTCACAGGGGGCCGCTGAAGCTTTCTTT.

The rearrangement uses TRBV28 and TRBJ1-2; unclear D gene. The CDR3 is 14 amino acids. V lost 2 bases and J 8 bases, leaving 15 bases between the germline ends. Germline loops: CDR1 MDHEN, CDR2 SYDVKM. The CDR3 coding sequence is TGTGCCAGCAGTTTAAACACACCACAACGGGGCTACACCTTC. Translated: CASSLNTPQRGYTF.

V gene TRBV29-1 combines with J gene TRBJ1-1; possible D gene TRBD1, 6 bases. The CDR3 loop spans 13 amino acids. V lost 5 bases, J lost 0 bases, and 10 bases lay in between. The germline gives CDR1 SQVTM, CDR2 ANQGSEA. CDR3 nucleotides: TGCAGCGTTCTACAGGGATTGAACACTGAAGCTTTCTTT. Protein sequence: CSVLQGLNTEAFF.

CDR3 DNA sequence: TGCAGCGCGACAGGGGGCGCGGGCTATGGCTACACCTTC. Translation gives CSATGGAGYGYTF. The chain carries TRBV29-1 and TRBJ1-2; 10 bases are shared with TRBD1. The V gene end was trimmed by 7 bases and the J gene end by 4 bases; junction bases not matched to a gene: 6. This CDR3 contains 13 residues. Per the germline V gene, CDR1 is SQVTM and CDR2 is ANQGSEA.

This clonotype showed up just a few times. V and J are TRBV4-1 and TRBJ1-1; D call uncertain. The germline V gene has CDR1 MGHRA and CDR2 YSYEKL. Trimming cost V 2 bases and J 0 bases, with 13 bases left between them. This CDR3 comprises 16 residues. The DNA of the CDR3 is TGCGCCAGCAGCCAACCGTACACGGATCTGAACACTGAAGCTTTCTTT. It is translated as CASSQPYTDLNTEAFF.

The chain couples TRBV21-1 to TRBJ2-7. TRBV21-1 is noted as a pseudogene. CDR3 length equals 16 residues. The chain's CDR3 is CASSKGPQRELYEQYF. CDR3 bases: TGTGCCAGCAGCAAAGGACCTCAGCGGGAGCTATACGAGCAGTACTTC.

This clonotype has just a few counts. The rearrangement links TRBV28 to TRBJ2-1; TRBD2 is a possible D gene (5 bases). CDR3 length equals 15 residues. The germline V gene encodes CDR1 MDHEN and CDR2 SYDVKM. V was cut by 6 bases and J by 7 bases, with 19 bases left in between. CDR3 protein: CASSLGSGSHNEQFF. CDR3 bases: TGTGCCAGCAGCTTAGGTAGTGGGAGTCATAATGAGCAGTTCTTC.

The table lists this clonotype with a few counts. V usage is TRBV6-1 and J usage is TRBJ1-5, with TRBD1 matching 7 bases. Germline V lookup: CDR1 MNHNS, CDR2 SASEGT. V lost 6 bases, J lost 1 base, and 3 bases stayed unmatched. The CDR3 sequence is 14 residues long. CDR3 sequence: CASRTGSSNQPQHF. The CDR3 coding sequence is TGTGCCAGCAGGACAGGGTCCAGCAATCAGCCCCAGCATTTT.

The chain uses TRBV11-2 and TRBJ1-2; the D is unclear. The germline V gene encodes CDR1 SGHAT and CDR2 FQNNGV. The CDR3 has 13 amino acids. Trimming stripped 3 bases from V and 8 bases from J, with 13 bases between. The CDR3 here is CASSLGGSGGYTF. CDR3 sequence (DNA): TGTGCCAGCAGCTTGGGCGGTTCTGGGGGCTACACCTTC.

The chain employs TRBV4-1 and TRBJ2-7; D is unresolved. With 3 bases removed from V and 0 bases from J, the gap between germline ends came to 18 bases. Germline V CDR1 and CDR2: MGHRA, YSYEKL. The CDR3 is made up of 17 amino acids. The CDR3 DNA sequence: TGCGCCAGCAGCCATCCTAAGGAACTCGGAAGCTCCTACGAGCAGTACTTC. Translation: CASSHPKELGSSYEQYF.

CDR3 region: CASSPRDWTSTDTQYF. CDR3 sequence (DNA): TGTGCCAGCAGCCCCCGGGACTGGACTAGCACAGATACGCAGTATTTT. This rearrangement joins TRBV7-2 to TRBJ2-3; D is perhaps TRBD2 (6 bases). Germline V gene data show CDR1 as SGHTA and CDR2 as FQGNSA. Trimming took off 5 bases at V and 0 bases at J, with 15 bases between the two ends. The CDR3 is made up of 16 amino acids.

The chain carries TRBV7-2 and TRBJ2-5; TRBD2 agrees at 7 bases. The V gene end was trimmed by 4 bases and the J gene end by 7 bases; junction bases not matched to a gene: 12. CDR3 length: 15 amino acids. CDR1 is SGHTA, CDR2 FQGNSA, per germline. CDR3 coding DNA: TGTGCCAGCAGCTCCTATCGGGGAGGGACGGGGACCCAGTACTTC. Amino acids: CASSSYRGGTGTQYF.

This clonotype has more than one count but fewer than ten. V is TRBV28 and J is TRBJ1-2; no clear D. This CDR3 comprises 13 residues. Germline CDR1 is MDHEN and CDR2 is SYDVKM. V shed 2 bases and J shed 4 bases, with 8 bases lying between them. The CDR3 DNA follows: TGTGCCAGCAGTTTAGTCAGTGCCTATGGCTACACCTTC. Translating gives CASSLVSAYGYTF.

The chain carries TRBV6-5 and TRBJ2-7, with 13 bases fitting TRBD2. V lost 4 bases to trimming and J lost 2 bases; unmatched junction nucleotides: 2. In germline, CDR1 is MNHEY, CDR2 SVGAGI. The CDR3 has 15 residues. CDR3 region: CASSSTSGGAYEQYF. The CDR3 nucleotides read TGTGCCAGCAGTTCTACTAGCGGGGGGGCCTACGAGCAGTACTTC.

The rearrangement joins TRBV14 to TRBJ1-6, with D unresolved. The length of the CDR3 is 14 residues. Germline CDR1 SGHDN, CDR2 FVKESK. V was clipped by 1 base and J by 10 bases, with 11 bases between them. DNA for the CDR3: TGTGCCAGCAGCCAAGGTCGGTTCGGCTCACCCCTCCACTTT. Its translation is CASSQGRFGSPLHF.

By share, this clonotype counts as medium-sized. The chain employs TRBV6-5 and TRBJ2-7, with D perhaps given as TRBD1 or TRBD2 (6 bases each). CDR1 is MNHEY and CDR2 is SVGAGI in the germline V gene. The CDR3 is 12 amino acids. V was clipped by 6 bases and J by 6 bases, with 12 bases between them. CDR3 protein: CASRAGHGEQYF. The CDR3 DNA sequence: TGTGCCAGCAGGGCGGGACACGGCGAGCAGTACTTC.

This rearrangement joins TRBV27 to TRBJ1-2; 11 bases align to TRBD1. V lost 3 bases to trimming and J lost 4 bases; unmatched junction nucleotides: 4. CDR1 MNHEY and CDR2 SMNVEV come from the germline V gene (reference sequence). The CDR3 spans 15 residues. CDR3 residues: CASSLAGTGGYGYTF. The CDR3 DNA follows: TGTGCCAGCAGTTTGGCCGGGACAGGGGGCTATGGCTACACCTTC.

The rearrangement links TRBV6-5 to TRBJ1-3; no clear D gene. The CDR3 loop spans 13 amino acids. Deletions cut 5 bases from V and 4 bases from J, with 9 bases between. Germline loops: CDR1 MNHEY, CDR2 SVGAGI. Here the CDR3 reads CASSLREGNTIYF. The CDR3 DNA is TGTGCCAGCAGTCTACGGGAAGGAAACACCATATATTTT.

V gene TRBV7-9 combines with J gene TRBJ2-7, with D perhaps TRBD2 (7 bases). This CDR3 spans 15 amino acids. V dropped 7 bases and J dropped 0 bases, with 16 bases sitting between them. Per the germline V gene, CDR1 is SEHNR and CDR2 is FQNEAQ (reference sequence). The CDR3 DNA is TGTGCCAGCACCCCAGGAGGGGGGGCCTCCTACGAGCAGTACTTC. It is translated as CASTPGGGASYEQYF.

This rearrangement joins TRBV19 to TRBJ2-5; TRBD2 might be the D (5 bases). This CDR3 has 15 residues. Per the germline V gene, CDR1 is LNHDA and CDR2 is SQIVND (reference sequence). Trimming shortened V by 4 bases and J by 2 bases, and 14 bases separated the two germline ends. The DNA of the CDR3 is TGTGCCAGTAGTACCCTGGCCGGCGGGCAAGAGACCCAGTACTTC. Its protein is CASSTLAGGQETQYF.

This chain links TRBV6-5 with TRBJ2-7; 10 positions agree with TRBD1. The CDR3 extends over 14 amino acids. With 7 bases clipped from V and 7 bases from J, the junction kept 10 bases outside the gene matches. CDR1 MNHEY and CDR2 SVGAGI come from the germline V gene. The CDR3 nucleotides read TGTGCCAGCACCCTAAGACAGGGGGCGCGGGAGCAGTACTTC. Translating gives CASTLRQGAREQYF.

The rearrangement links TRBV12-3 or TRBV12-4 to TRBJ2-3, with D possibly TRBD1 on 5 matching bases. The CDR3 consists of 15 residues. Trimming removed 6 bases at V and 0 bases at J, with 13 bases between. The CDR3 here is CASRQVRTSTDTQYF. The CDR3 nucleotides read TGTGCCAGCAGACAGGTCAGAACTAGCACAGATACGCAGTATTTT.

V gene TRBV30 combines with J gene TRBJ1-5, with 7 bases aligning to TRBD1. Trimming cost V 2 bases and J 6 bases; bases outside gene matches: 7. The CDR3 consists of 14 residues. In germline, CDR1 is GTSNPN, CDR2 SVGIG (reference sequence). In nucleotides, the CDR3 is TGTGCCTGGAGTCGGACAGGCCGCAGTCAGCCCCAGCATTTT. It encodes CAWSRTGRSQPQHF.

The rearrangement joins TRBV11-2 to TRBJ2-7; TRBD1 agrees at 9 bases. V lost 6 bases and J lost 4; bases outside the gene matches: 13. The CDR3 totals 16 residues. Germline lookup yields CDR1 SGHAT and CDR2 FQNNGV. This CDR3 is CASSTVRGQGQYEQYF. In DNA form, the CDR3 reads TGTGCCAGCAGTACCGTCCGCGGACAGGGGCAGTACGAGCAGTACTTC.

J is TRBJ2-3 and V is TRBV6-5, with 9 bases that match TRBD1. Unmatched junction bases numbered 1, after V lost 6 bases and J lost 0 bases. CDR1 is MNHEY, CDR2 SVGAGI, per germline. The CDR3 has 14 residues. CDR3 in amino acids: CASRGTGSTDTQYF. CDR3 coding DNA: TGTGCCAGCAGAGGGACAGGGAGCACAGATACGCAGTATTTT.

This clonotype was counted between two and nine times. J is TRBJ2-7 and V is TRBV4-1; TRBD2 might be the D (5 bases). CDR3 length equals 14 residues. Germline V gene lookup returns CDR1 MGHRA and CDR2 YSYEKL. Trimming shortened V by 5 bases and J by 2 bases, and 13 bases separated the two germline ends. CDR3 bases: TGCGCCAGCAGCAGCCGGGTCGGGGCCTACGAGCAGTACTTC. It yields the protein CASSSRVGAYEQYF.